This T cell receptor beta chain was sequenced in a study of monozygotic twins with inflammatory bowel disease. Findings of the study overall: Lower sharing of clonotypes with other individuals was seen in IBD patients than in healthy twins. This was most marked in patients showing signs of disease activity.

TCRdb reprocessed the 5' RACE reads; each CDR3 protein has one entry and no DNA is given. Its listing shows around 450,000 distinct CDR3 sequences. Note on this clonotype: No antigen is known for it.

The CDR3 is 14 residues long. The germline CDR1 and CDR2 sequences are MGHRA and YSYEKL. This receptor was obtained from a human donor with ulcerative colitis or Crohn's disease, or a healthy co-twin of an affected twin (not recorded which). The chain carries TRBV4-1 and TRBJ1-5. Material for sequencing was blood. The CDR3 is CASSQGYSNQPQHF.